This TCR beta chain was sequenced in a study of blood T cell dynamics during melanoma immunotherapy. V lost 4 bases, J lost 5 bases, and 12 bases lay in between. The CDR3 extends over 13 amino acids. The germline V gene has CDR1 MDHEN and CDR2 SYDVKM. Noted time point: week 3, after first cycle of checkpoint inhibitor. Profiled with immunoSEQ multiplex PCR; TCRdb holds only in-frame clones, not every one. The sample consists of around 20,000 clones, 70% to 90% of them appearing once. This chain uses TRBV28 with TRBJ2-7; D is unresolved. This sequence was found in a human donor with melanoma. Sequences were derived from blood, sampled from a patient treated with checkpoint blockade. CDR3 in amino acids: CASSSGPNNEQYF. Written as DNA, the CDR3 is TGTGCCAGCAGTTCTGGCCCCAACAACGAGCAGTACTTC.